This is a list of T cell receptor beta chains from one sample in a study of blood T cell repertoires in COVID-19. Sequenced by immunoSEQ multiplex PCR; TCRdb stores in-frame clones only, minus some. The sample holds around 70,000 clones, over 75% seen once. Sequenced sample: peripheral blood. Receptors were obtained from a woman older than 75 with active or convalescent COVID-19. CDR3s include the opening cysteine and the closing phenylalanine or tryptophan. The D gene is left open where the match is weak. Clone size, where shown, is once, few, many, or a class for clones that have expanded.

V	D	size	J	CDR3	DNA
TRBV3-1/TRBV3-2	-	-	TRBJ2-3	CASSQDPSTDTQYF	TGTGCCAGCAGCCAAGATCCGTCGACAGATACGCAGTATTTT
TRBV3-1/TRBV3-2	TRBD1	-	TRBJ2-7	CASSQATGQGLYEQYF	TGTGCCAGCAGCCAAGCAACGGGACAGGGGTTATACGAGCAGTACTTC
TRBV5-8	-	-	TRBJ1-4	CASSVGVGNEKLFF	TGTGCCAGCAGCGTCGGGGTAGGAAATGAAAAACTGTTTTTT
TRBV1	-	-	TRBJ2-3	CTSSQERLAGTDTQYF	TGCACCAGCAGCCAAGAACGGCTAGCGGGTACAGATACGCAGTATTTT
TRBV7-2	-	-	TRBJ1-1	CASRQQVNTEAFF	TGTGCCAGCAGACAACAGGTAAACACTGAAGCTTTCTTT
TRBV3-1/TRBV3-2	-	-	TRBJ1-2	CASSHGSGFPSYGYTF	TGTGCCAGCAGCCATGGGTCAGGGTTCCCCTCCTATGGCTACACCTTC
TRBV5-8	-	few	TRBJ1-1	CASSSVQVFEAFF	TGTGCCAGCAGCTCGGTCCAGGTGTTTGAAGCTTTCTTT
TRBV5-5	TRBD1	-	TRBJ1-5	CASSPGTGVRQRPQHF	TGTGCCAGCAGCCCAGGGACAGGGGTGCGTCAGCGGCCCCAGCATTTT
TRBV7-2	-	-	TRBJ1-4	CASSLLTGSHEKLFF	TGTGCCAGCAGCTTACTAACGGGAAGTCATGAAAAACTGTTTTTT
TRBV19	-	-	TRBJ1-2	CASTGVGGYGYTF	TGTGCCAGTACGGGGGTCGGAGGGTATGGCTACACCTTC